These 10 T cell receptor beta chains were sequenced from one sample in a study of blood T cell repertoires in COVID-19. TCRdb's copy holds only in-frame clones and misses some; the assay was immunoSEQ multiplex PCR. The repertoire includes 200,000 or so clones, about 84% of them detected once, and about 5% sits in the top ten. Sequenced: peripheral blood. Source of these receptors: a woman aged 25 to 39 with acute or convalescent COVID-19.

The rearrangement uses TRBV5-1 and TRBJ2-1; 10 nucleotides agree with TRBD1. Germline CDR1 is SGHRS and CDR2 is YFSETQ. This CDR3 spans 16 amino acids. V lost 7 bases to trimming and J lost 9 bases; unmatched junction nucleotides: 16. The CDR3 sequence is CASQKNPGQGNREQFF. The DNA for the CDR3 is TGCGCCAGCCAGAAAAACCCGGGACAGGGGAACCGTGAGCAGTTCTTC.

J is TRBJ2-7 and V is TRBV5-4, with a tentative D call TRBD2 (6 bases). CDR1 is SGHNT, CDR2 YYREEE, per germline (reference sequence). The ends were cut back, 0 bases at V and 2 bases at J, with 9 bases in the middle. The CDR3 runs to 14 residues. The CDR3 sequence: CASSLGGKAYEQYF. CDR3 nucleotide sequence: TGTGCCAGCAGCTTGGGCGGGAAAGCCTACGAGCAGTACTTC.

J is TRBJ1-5 and V is TRBV28, with 7 positions matching TRBD1. Germline CDR1 reads MDHEN; CDR2 reads SYDVKM. Trimming took 5 bases from V and 2 from J; bases not matched to a gene: 6. The CDR3 totals 15 residues. CDR3 bases: TGTGCCAGCAGTGAACGGACAGGCCGCAATCAGCCCCAGCATTTT. Its translation is CASSERTGRNQPQHF. The whole variable domain, filled in from reference TRBV28 and TRBJ1-5, reads DVKVTQSSRYLVKRTGEKVFLECVQDMDHENMFWYRQDPGLGLRLIYFSYDVKMKEKGDIPEGYSVSREKKERFSLILESASTNQTSMYLCASSERTGRNQPQHFGDGTRLSIL.

Only a few counts were recorded for this clone. The V and J genes are TRBV27 and TRBJ2-7; maybe TRBD2 (6 bases). The ends were cut back, 8 bases at V and 3 bases at J, with 8 bases in the middle. CDR1 is MNHEY and CDR2 is SMNVEV in the germline V gene (reference sequence). The CDR3 has 11 residues. The CDR3 protein is CASFSGYEQYF. The DNA of the CDR3 is TGTGCCAGCTTTAGCGGCTACGAGCAGTACTTC.

The chain carries TRBV19 and TRBJ1-1; the D gene is possibly TRBD1 (6 bases). The CDR3 is 16 residues long. V was trimmed by 7 bases and J by 0 bases, leaving 18 bases between them. Germline V gene data show CDR1 as LNHDA and CDR2 as SQIVND (reference sequence). CDR3 DNA: TGTGCCAGTATCAAGGACAGTTTCGGCATGAACACTGAAGCTTTCTTT. Amino acid sequence: CASIKDSFGMNTEAFF.

This clone has more than one count but fewer than ten. The chain employs TRBV19 and TRBJ2-5; TRBD1 is a possible D gene (5 bases). The CDR3 sequence is 15 residues long. CDR1 is LNHDA and CDR2 is SQIVND in the germline V gene (reference sequence). V was trimmed by 2 bases and J by 1 base, leaving 11 bases between them. The CDR3: CASSIKTVLQETQYF. As DNA, the CDR3 is TGTGCCAGTAGTATAAAGACAGTCCTCCAAGAGACCCAGTACTTC. Complete variable domain (other parts from reference TRBV19 and TRBJ2-5): DGGITQSPKYLFRKEGQNVTLSCEQNLNHDAMYWYRQDPGQGLRLIYYSQIVNDFQKGDIAEGYSVSREKKESFPLTVTSAQKNPTAFYLCASSIKTVLQETQYFGPGTRLLVL.

The chain uses TRBV28 and TRBJ1-4; 9 nucleotides match TRBD1. Germline V gene sequence: CDR1 MDHEN, CDR2 SYDVKM. Unmatched junction bases numbered 7, after V lost 1 base and J lost 10 bases. The length of the CDR3 is 15 residues. CDR3 nucleotide sequence: TGTGCCAGCAGTTTATCGGGACAGGGTGACGGAAAACTGTTTTTT. Translation: CASSLSGQGDGKLFF.

This clone was detected only once. The chain recombines TRBV6-6 with TRBJ1-2; 11 nucleotides align to TRBD1. The junction had 9 bases not matched to a gene; V was cut back by 7 bases and J by 8 bases. CDR3 length: 14 residues. CDR1 is MNHNY, CDR2 SVGAGI, per germline (reference sequence). The CDR3 nucleotides read TGTGCCAGCACCACCGGACAGGGGGCGTTGGGCTACACCTTC. This sequence encodes CASTTGQGALGYTF.

The chain couples TRBV28 to TRBJ1-6; D ambiguous. The CDR3 has 14 amino acids. Germline V gives CDR1 MDHEN, CDR2 SYDVKM. V was clipped by 6 bases and J by 9 bases, with 15 bases between them. CDR3 bases: TGTGCCAGCAGAGAATCAGGCTTTAGTTCACCCCTCCACTTT. Translation gives CASRESGFSSPLHF.

This chain joins TRBV10-3 and TRBJ2-7, with D maybe TRBD1 (5 bases). Germline V gene sequence: CDR1 ENHRY, CDR2 SYGVKD. The CDR3 is 14 amino acids. Trimming took off 6 bases at V and 5 bases at J, with 17 bases between the two ends. This CDR3 is CAIRAGREKDEQYF. CDR3 bases: TGTGCCATCAGGGCCGGCAGGGAAAAGGACGAGCAGTACTTC.